Described below is a single T cell receptor beta chain sequence and its context. This specimen comes from a study of early T cells in non-severe SARS-CoV-2 infection. Germline CDR1 SGDLS, CDR2 YYNGEE. CDR3 size: 14 residues. V was pared by 8 bases and J by 7 bases, with 16 bases between. A single record per CDR3 protein comes from TCRdb applying MiXCR to the 5' RACE reads. The data contain approximately 45,000 distinct CDR3 sequences, roughly 10% of them singletons. Input material: whole blood. The chain combines TRBV9 with TRBJ1-6; D is unresolved. The receptor's source is an adult who was a healthcare worker with PCR-confirmed SARS-CoV-2 infection or an uninfected control (not recorded which). CDR3 nucleotide sequence: TGTGCCAGTCGGAAAAGCCTCGACAATTCACCCCTCCACTTT. Translated, it gives CASRKSLDNSPLHF.